This is a list of T cell receptor beta chains from one sample in a study of T cells in pancreatic ductal adenocarcinoma. Libraries were prepared by immunoSEQ multiplex PCR; TCRdb keeps only in-frame clonotypes and omits some of them. The sample includes approximately 97,000 clones, roughly 95% of them seen just once. The sample consisted of PBMCs. These TCRs come from a human donor with pancreatic ductal adenocarcinoma. The CDR3 runs from the conserved cysteine through the conserved F or W. The D gene is left open where the match is weak. Clone size is given for some rows only: seen once, a few or many times, or a class if the clone is expanded.

>NA|TRBJ2-4|TRBV30|NA
CAWSLGTGLNIQYF
TGTGCCTGGAGCCTAGGTACAGGGCTAAACATTCAGTACTTC
>NA|TRBJ2-7|TRBV27|once
CASSLSAGVIYEQYF
TGTGCCAGCAGTTTATCGGCAGGGGTAATCTACGAGCAGTACTTC
>NA|TRBJ2-3|TRBV25-1|NA
CASSQLAGTDTQYF
TGTGCCAGCAGTCAACTAGCAGGAACAGATACGCAGTATTTT
>NA|TRBJ2-3|TRBV4-2|NA
CASSQVSDTQYF
TGTGCCAGCAGCCAAGTATCAGATACGCAGTATTTT
>TRBD1|TRBJ2-3|TRBV5-1|NA
CASSLEAGGSTDTQYF
TGCGCCAGCAGCTTGGAGGCAGGGGGAAGCACAGATACGCAGTATTTT
>TRBD2|TRBJ2-7|TRBV4-3|NA
CASSQDPGLAGDKQYF
TGCGCCAGCAGCCAAGACCCCGGACTAGCGGGAGACAAGCAGTACTTC
>NA|TRBJ1-1|TRBV7-9|NA
CASSFQEGTEAFF
TGTGCCAGCAGCTTTCAGGAGGGCACTGAAGCTTTCTTT
>TRBD1|TRBJ1-3|TRBV6-6|NA
CASSSTGGTGNTIYF
TGTGCCAGCAGTTCCACAGGGGGGACTGGAAACACCATATATTTT
>TRBD1|TRBJ2-7|TRBV9|few
CASSVGGTGSYEQYF
TGTGCCAGCAGCGTAGGTGGGACAGGAAGCTACGAGCAGTACTTC
>NA|TRBJ2-2|TRBV7-3|NA
CASSSTGFSTGELFF
TGTGCCAGCAGCTCCACAGGGTTCAGCACCGGGGAGCTGTTTTTT
>NA|TRBJ1-1|TRBV29-1|once
CSVVPLGGNTEAFF
TGCAGCGTTGTGCCACTAGGAGGGAACACTGAAGCTTTCTTT
>TRBD2|TRBJ2-3|TRBV27|NA
CASSLREGTDTQYF
TGTGCCAGCAGTTTACGGGAGGGGACAGATACGCAGTATTTT
>TRBD2|TRBJ2-7|TRBV7-8|NA
CASSLGVAGGYEQYF
TGTGCCAGCAGCTTAGGGGTAGCGGGGGGCTACGAGCAGTACTTC
>NA|TRBJ1-1|TRBV5-6|NA
CASSLGRQDEAFF
TGTGCCAGCAGCTTGGGTAGACAGGATGAAGCTTTCTTT
>NA|TRBJ2-5|TRBV7-9|once
CASSLGRQETQYF
TGTGCCAGCAGCTTAGGTCGGCAAGAGACCCAGTACTTC
>TRBD2|TRBJ2-3|TRBV29-1|NA
CSVEAPLASGSTDTQYF
TGCAGCGTTGAAGCACCTTTGGCTAGCGGGAGCACAGATACGCAGTATTTT
>TRBD1|TRBJ2-3|TRBV18|NA
CASSPNGQGADTQYF
TGTGCCAGCTCCCCGAATGGACAGGGGGCAGATACGCAGTATTTT
>NA|TRBJ2-5|TRBV7-2|NA
CASRPYSGETQYF
TGTGCCAGCAGACCTTACTCCGGAGAGACCCAGTACTTC
>TRBD1|TRBJ1-4|TRBV5-4|NA
CASSFHGTANEKLFF
TGTGCCAGCAGCTTTCATGGGACAGCTAATGAAAAACTGTTTTTT
>NA|TRBJ2-7|TRBV28|NA
CASSSPRASAGREQYF
TGTGCCAGCAGTTCCCCCCGAGCGTCTGCAGGGCGCGAGCAGTACTTC
>TRBD2|TRBJ2-1|TRBV10-3|NA
CAHRVGLADFNEQFF
TGTGCCCATCGGGTGGGACTAGCCGATTTCAATGAGCAGTTCTTC
>NA|TRBJ1-2|TRBV6-5|NA
CASSYSGYGYTF
TGTGCCAGCAGTTATAGTGGCTATGGCTACACCTTC
>NA|TRBJ2-7|TRBV14|NA
CASSQGASRQQYF
TGTGCCAGCAGCCAAGGGGCCTCCAGGCAGCAGTACTTC
>NA|TRBJ1-2|TRBV12-1|NA
CASTCRGFYGYTF
TGTGCCAGCACCTGTCGGGGATTCTATGGCTACACCTTC
>TRBD2|TRBJ2-7|TRBV7-2|NA
CASSLVELAGGFEQYF
TGTGCCAGCAGCTTAGTGGAGCTAGCGGGGGGTTTTGAGCAGTACTTC
>NA|TRBJ1-2|TRBV5-1|NA
CASRQGLDDYGYTF
TGCGCCAGCAGGCAGGGGTTAGATGATTATGGCTACACCTTC
>TRBD1|TRBJ1-2|TRBV6-5|NA
CASARLQGSAHGYTF
TGTGCCAGCGCCCGATTACAGGGGAGCGCGCATGGCTACACCTTC
>NA|TRBJ1-1|TRBV4-1|NA
CASSQVLRGANTEAFF
TGCGCCAGCAGCCAAGTCCTCCGGGGGGCAAACACTGAAGCTTTCTTT
>TRBD2|TRBJ2-5|TRBV7-7|once
CASSLGSGRVGETQYF
TGTGCTAGCAGCTTGGGAAGCGGGAGAGTGGGAGAGACCCAGTACTTC
>NA|TRBJ1-2|TRBV7-9|NA
CASSPSGGYTF
TGTGCCAGCAGCCCCTCGGGGGGCTACACCTTC
>TRBD1|TRBJ1-2|TRBV6-5|once
CASSYGTGGGYTF
TGTGCCAGCAGTTACGGGACAGGGGGCGGCTACACCTTC
>NA|TRBJ2-5|TRBV29-1|NA
CSVGWGQETQYF
TGCAGCGTTGGGTGGGGGCAGGAGACCCAGTACTTC
>NA|TRBJ2-5|TRBV9|NA
CASSPRWEPQETQYF
TGTGCCAGCAGCCCCCGGTGGGAGCCCCAAGAGACCCAGTACTTC
>NA|TRBJ2-7|TRBV6-5|NA
CASSYRGEQYF
TGTGCCAGCAGTTATAGGGGAGAGCAGTACTTC
>TRBD2|TRBJ2-7|TRBV6-5|NA
CASRLLAGGTYEQYF
TGTGCCAGCAGATTACTAGCGGGAGGTACCTACGAGCAGTACTTC
>TRBD2|TRBJ2-7|TRBV5-4|NA
CASSLDRGEGRYEQYF
TGTGCCAGCAGCTTGGATCGGGGGGAGGGCAGGTACGAGCAGTACTTC
>NA|TRBJ1-2|TRBV7-9|NA
CASSTLEGYYGYTF
TGTGCCAGCAGCACGCTGGAGGGCTACTATGGCTACACCTTC
>TRBD1|TRBJ2-5|TRBV29-1|NA
CSVGGQGVETQYF
TGCAGCGTTGGGGGACAGGGTGTTGAGACCCAGTACTTC
>TRBD2|TRBJ2-7|TRBV5-1|NA
CASSLLAGGSEQYF
TGCGCCAGCAGCCTACTAGCGGGAGGGAGTGAGCAGTACTTC
>TRBD2|TRBJ2-3|TRBV4-2|NA
CASSHPGTGRGDTQYF
TGTGCCAGCAGCCATCCGGGAACCGGGAGGGGAGATACGCAGTATTTT
>TRBD2|TRBJ2-3|TRBV9|few
CASSPTGLAGEGSSTDTQYF
TGTGCCAGCAGCCCGACGGGACTAGCGGGAGAAGGGTCTAGCACAGATACGCAGTATTTT
>TRBD1|TRBJ2-4|TRBV19|NA
CASTGTGMGNIQYF
TGTGCCAGCACCGGGACAGGGATGGGAAACATTCAGTACTTC
>NA|TRBJ2-2|TRBV7-2|once
CASSPYTGELFF
TGTGCCAGCAGTCCGTACACCGGGGAGCTGTTTTTT
>NA|TRBJ2-7|TRBV7-2|NA
CASSFSPGNYEQYF
TGTGCCAGCAGCTTCTCTCCGGGAAACTACGAGCAGTACTTC
>NA|TRBJ2-2|TRBV5-3|few
CARSLQRPRFF
TGTGCCAGAAGCTTGCAGCGGCCCCGGTTTTTT
>TRBD2|TRBJ2-7|TRBV19|NA
CASSIGLGLVGEQYF
TGTGCCAGTAGTATAGGTCTGGGACTAGTGGGCGAGCAGTACTTC
>NA|TRBJ1-2|TRBV4-3|NA
CASSQEASARAITGYTF
TGCGCCAGCAGCCAAGAGGCCAGTGCCAGGGCGATTACTGGCTACACCTTC
>TRBD2|TRBJ2-2|TRBV11-2|NA
CASLTGGDTGELFF
TGTGCCAGCCTGACGGGAGGGGACACCGGGGAGCTGTTTTTT
>NA|TRBJ1-1|TRBV28|NA
CASIQWGGQNTEAFF
TGTGCCAGCATCCAGTGGGGGGGACAGAACACTGAAGCTTTCTTT
>TRBD1|TRBJ2-7|TRBV18|NA
CASSPARQGSYEQYF
TGTGCCAGCTCACCAGCCAGACAGGGCTCCTACGAGCAGTACTTC
>TRBD2|TRBJ2-5|TRBV6-5|NA
CASSKLAGIRETQYF
TGTGCCAGCAGTAAACTAGCGGGAATCAGAGAGACCCAGTACTTC
>NA|TRBJ1-5|TRBV2|NA
CASSEVYNQPQHF
TGTGCCAGCAGTGAAGTGTACAATCAGCCCCAGCATTTT
>NA|TRBJ2-1|TRBV6-1|NA
CASSELWQGEQFF
TGTGCCAGCAGTGAACTGTGGCAGGGCGAGCAGTTCTTC
>TRBD1|TRBJ2-5|TRBV18|NA
CASSSNRGGETQYF
TGTGCCAGCTCGTCAAACAGGGGCGGGGAGACCCAGTACTTC
>NA|TRBJ2-7|TRBV9|NA
CASSAHYEQYF
TGTGCCAGCAGCGCCCACTACGAGCAGTACTTC
>TRBD1|TRBJ2-2|TRBV2|NA
CASSGQGAGELFF
TGTGCCAGCAGTGGACAGGGGGCCGGGGAGCTGTTTTTT
>TRBD1|TRBJ2-5|TRBV29-1|NA
CSVPRGQGETQYF
TGCAGCGTTCCCCGGGGACAGGGGGAGACCCAGTACTTC
>NA|TRBJ2-3|TRBV23-1|NA
CASSGGGGSRASTDTQYF
TGCGCCAGCAGTGGGGGGGGCGGGAGCCGTGCTAGCACAGATACGCAGTATTTT
>TRBD1|TRBJ2-3|TRBV9|NA
CASSVERTGVTDTQYF
TGTGCCAGCAGCGTAGAACGGACAGGGGTCACAGATACGCAGTATTTT
>TRBD2|TRBJ2-1|TRBV11-2|once
CASSLGNPGGPGFF
TGTGCCAGCAGCTTAGGCAACCCGGGAGGGCCTGGGTTCTTC